This passage covers 23 T cell receptor beta chains from one sample sequenced in a study of shared clonotypes between healthy human individuals. Assay used: immunoSEQ multiplex PCR; TCRdb lists only in-frame clones, some missing. The sample contains 640,000 or so clones, less than 80% of which appear only once. What was sequenced was memory CD4+ T cells sorted from blood. Subset meaning: CD45RA-negative fraction. The receptor set was obtained from a woman in her twenties or thirties in good health.

The chain is built from TRBV7-8 and TRBJ1-5; weak D call: TRBD1 (5 bases). V was clipped by 1 base and J by 5 bases, with 12 bases between them. Per the germline V gene, CDR1 is SGHVS and CDR2 is FQNEAQ. The length of the CDR3 is 15 residues. Here the CDR3 DNA reads TGTGCCAGCAGCTTAGGGGTTTGGGGGGATCAGCCCCAGCATTTT. Amino acid sequence: CASSLGVWGDQPQHF. Combining the CDR3 with reference TRBV7-8 and TRBJ1-5 gives the whole variable domain GAGVSQSPRYKVAKRGQDVALRCDPISGHVSLFWYQQALGQGPEFLTYFQNEAQLDKSGLPSDRFFAERPEGSVSTLKIQRTQQEDSAVYLCASSLGVWGDQPQHFGDGTRLSIL.

The chain recombines TRBV19 with TRBJ2-7; the match to TRBD2 covers 7 bases. Trimming removed 10 bases from V and 7 bases from J; junction bases left unmatched: 13. The CDR3 loop spans 13 amino acids. Per germline, CDR1 LNHDA and CDR2 SQIVND (reference sequence). The CDR3 DNA reads TGTGCCACCGGCGGGAGTTCAGCGGGAGAGCAGTACTTC. It codes for CATGGSSAGEQYF.

This chain joins TRBV29-1 and TRBJ2-5; 7 bases match TRBD1. CDR1 and CDR2 from the germline V gene are SQVTM and ANQGSEA. J lost 5 bases, V lost 4 bases, and 4 bases had no gene match. The CDR3 totals 12 residues. This CDR3 is CSVAGTVETQYF. The CDR3 DNA sequence: TGCAGCGTTGCCGGGACAGTCGAGACCCAGTACTTC.

The chain uses TRBV28 and TRBJ2-1, with D maybe TRBD1 (5 bases). The CDR3 runs 12 residues. Deletions cut 8 bases from V and 14 bases from J, with 19 bases between. CDR1 MDHEN and CDR2 SYDVKM come from the germline V gene. This CDR3 is CASAEQVSREFF. CDR3 DNA sequence: TGTGCCAGCGCCGAACAGGTGAGCCGCGAGTTCTTC.

This chain links TRBV6-6 with TRBJ2-7, with D perhaps TRBD1 (6 bases). CDR1 MNHNY and CDR2 SVGAGI come from the germline V gene (reference sequence). This CDR3 is built from 14 residues. V lost 6 bases and J 6 bases, leaving 18 bases between the germline ends. CDR3 DNA: TGTGCCAGCAGCCCCCTAGGGGCAGGGGTCGAGCAGTACTTC. It is translated as CASSPLGAGVEQYF.

This chain connects TRBV10-1 to TRBJ2-2; the D is unclear. The CDR3 is 14 amino acids. V lost 6 bases and J lost 5, with 13 bases in between. CDR1 is WNHNN and CDR2 is SYGVQD in the germline V gene (reference sequence). The CDR3 coding sequence is TGCGCCAGCAGATCTACTCTGGGAACCGGGGAGCTGTTTTTT. Protein product: CASRSTLGTGELFF.

The chain joins TRBV28 to TRBJ1-3; tentative D call: TRBD1 (5 bases). The V and J ends lost 3 bases and 3 bases respectively, with 12 bases between them. This CDR3 has 15 residues. Per germline, CDR1 MDHEN and CDR2 SYDVKM. The CDR3 protein is CASSFGGFGGNTIYF. The DNA of the CDR3 is TGTGCCAGCAGTTTCGGGGGATTTGGTGGAAACACCATATATTTT.

Comment on this clone: Other DNA sequences in the sample encode the same CDR3. V and J are TRBV27 and TRBJ1-2; 8 bases align to TRBD1. The CDR3 covers 14 residues. Trimming removed 5 bases from V and 0 bases from J; junction bases left unmatched: 2. Germline loops: CDR1 MNHEY, CDR2 SMNVEV (reference sequence). The CDR3 nucleotides are TGTGCCAGCAGTAGACAGGGGACTAACTATGGCTACACCTTC. It yields the protein CASSRQGTNYGYTF.

The chain is built from TRBV9 and TRBJ2-5; D remains ambiguous. The V gene lost 0 bases and the J gene lost 0 bases, with 6 bases spanning the gap. Germline CDR1 is SGDLS and CDR2 is YYNGEE. There are 14 residues in the CDR3. CDR3 sequence (DNA): TGTGCCAGCAGCGTAGGCCCACACCAAGAGACCCAGTACTTC. This gives the protein CASSVGPHQETQYF.

The chain joins TRBV27 to TRBJ2-5; TRBD1 matches at 7 bases. With V trimmed by 3 bases and J by 1 base, 5 bases remained unmatched. The CDR3 consists of 15 residues. CDR1 is MNHEY, CDR2 SMNVEV, per germline (reference sequence). CDR3 protein: CASSLTTGTQETQYF. The CDR3 DNA reads as TGTGCCAGCAGTTTGACGACAGGGACCCAAGAGACCCAGTACTTC.

Comments on this clone: At the DNA level, this CDR3 is encoded by other sequences in the same sample as well. The chain recombines TRBV5-1 with TRBJ1-2; D remains unclear. CDR3 size: 12 residues. Germline CDR1 SGHRS, CDR2 YFSETQ. Trimming shortened V by 4 bases and J by 0 bases, and 4 bases separated the two germline ends. The CDR3 DNA is TGCGCCAGCAGCCTTTCTAACTATGGCTACACCTTC. Protein sequence: CASSLSNYGYTF.

The chain employs TRBV28 and TRBJ2-5; 9 bases match TRBD1. V lost 5 bases and J lost 7; bases outside the gene matches: 17. The germline CDR1 and CDR2 sequences are MDHEN and SYDVKM. The CDR3 spans 17 residues. The CDR3 protein is CASSPTWTGVKRVTQYF. CDR3 coding DNA: TGTGCCAGCAGTCCAACGTGGACAGGGGTAAAACGGGTGACCCAGTACTTC.

The CDR3 DNA follows: TGTGCCAGCAGCTGGACAGGGTCCACCTACGAGCAGTACTTC. It encodes CASSWTGSTYEQYF. This chain joins TRBV7-2 and TRBJ2-7; 8 bases are a match to TRBD1. V gave up 4 bases and J gave up 2 bases; unmatched junction bases: 4. The V gene's germline CDR1 is SGHTA and CDR2 FQGNSA. The CDR3 extends over 14 amino acids.

V is TRBV28 and J is TRBJ2-2; 8 positions match TRBD2. Per germline, CDR1 MDHEN and CDR2 SYDVKM. The CDR3 runs 15 residues. The junction had 13 bases not matched to a gene; V was cut back by 7 bases and J by 9 bases. The CDR3 here is CASNIGGTSTRELFF. Written as DNA, the CDR3 is TGTGCCAGCAATATTGGGGGGACTAGTACCAGGGAGCTGTTTTTT.

This clone was observed a handful of times. This chain joins TRBV4-1 and TRBJ1-4; D remains ambiguous. The CDR3 contains 18 residues. The germline V gene encodes CDR1 MGHRA and CDR2 YSYEKL. V dropped 0 bases and J dropped 4 bases, with 18 bases sitting between them. Here the CDR3 reads CASSQDRHSGVFNEKLFF. CDR3 DNA sequence: TGCGCCAGCAGCCAAGATCGGCACAGCGGGGTTTTTAATGAAAAACTGTTTTTT.

The chain has TRBV19 and TRBJ1-5; tentatively, D is TRBD1 (5 bases). The V gene's germline CDR1 is LNHDA and CDR2 SQIVND (reference sequence). Trimming left V 3 bases short and J 2 bases short, with 14 bases between. This CDR3 is built from 16 residues. CDR3 in DNA: TGTGCCAGTAGTATGCGGGCAGGGAAGGGCAATCAGCCCCAGCATTTT. It specifies CASSMRAGKGNQPQHF.

This rearrangement joins TRBV6-1 to TRBJ1-1; D remains unclear. Germline V gives CDR1 MNHNS, CDR2 SASEGT. The CDR3 extends over 14 amino acids. V lost 2 bases to trimming and J lost 6 bases, with 13 bases between them. CDR3 DNA: TGTGCCAGCAGTGAAATGGCGGTTCTCTCTGAAGCTTTCTTT. Its translation is CASSEMAVLSEAFF.

Note on this clone: This sample also contains other DNA sequences that code for the same CDR3. The chain recombines TRBV28 with TRBJ2-5; no definite D call. Germline-derived CDR1 and CDR2 are MDHEN and SYDVKM. CDR3 length: 11 residues. V lost 5 bases to trimming and J lost 4 bases, with 5 bases between them. The CDR3 here is CASSPRETQYF. For the CDR3, the DNA is TGTGCCAGCAGTCCCCGAGAGACCCAGTACTTC.

This sequence joins TRBV18 and TRBJ2-2; 8 bases are a match to TRBD1. The CDR3 extends over 16 amino acids. Per germline, CDR1 KGHSH and CDR2 LQKENI. The V gene end was trimmed by 4 bases and the J gene end by 0 bases; junction bases not matched to a gene: 4. The DNA of the CDR3 is TGTGCCAGCTCACTTGGGGACAGGACGAACACCGGGGAGCTGTTTTTT. This encodes CASSLGDRTNTGELFF. The full variable domain, completed using reference TRBV18 and TRBJ2-2, is NAGVMQNPRHLVRRRGQEARLRCSPMKGHSHVYWYRQLPEEGLKFMVYLQKENIIDESGMPKERFSAEFPKEGPSILRIQQVVRGDSAAYFCASSLGDRTNTGELFFGEGSRLTVL.

The J gene is TRBJ2-2, the V gene TRBV14; unclear D gene. The germline V and J ends were trimmed by 3 bases and 3 bases, with 14 bases remaining between them. CDR1 is SGHDN, CDR2 FVKESK, per germline. The CDR3 loop spans 16 amino acids. CDR3 nucleotide sequence: TGTGCCAGCAGCCAGAGCCATCTCGGGTACACCGGGGAGCTGTTTTTT. Protein product: CASSQSHLGYTGELFF.

To note about this clone: This may stem from a read error, because a much larger clone lies one nucleotide away. The identical CDR3 is also encoded by other nucleotide sequences in the sample. The CDR3, as DNA: TGTGCCAGCTCACCAGGGACTAGCGGGGCCTACGAGCAGTACTTC. Translated: CASSPGTSGAYEQYF. The rearrangement links TRBV18 to TRBJ2-7, with 13 bases fitting TRBD2. There are 15 residues in the CDR3. Germline CDR1 is KGHSH and CDR2 is LQKENI. The J segment lost 2 bases and the V segment lost 2 bases, leaving 0 bases of the junction unmatched.

Only a few counts were recorded for this clone. Other nucleotide sequences from this sample produce the same CDR3. V usage is TRBV6-6 and J usage is TRBJ1-2, with no clear D. Germline V gene data show CDR1 as MNHNY and CDR2 as SVGAGI (reference sequence). The ends were cut back, 6 bases at V and 5 bases at J, with 7 bases in the middle. The CDR3 loop spans 11 amino acids. The chain's CDR3 is CASSGSYGYTF. DNA for the CDR3: TGTGCCAGCAGCGGCAGTTATGGCTACACCTTC.

The chain carries TRBV4-1 and TRBJ2-1; 9 bases are shared with TRBD2. The CDR3 contains 17 residues. V was pared by 4 bases and J by 0 bases, with 7 bases of the junction left unmatched. Germline V lookup: CDR1 MGHRA, CDR2 YSYEKL. The CDR3 DNA reads TGCGCCAGCAGCCGAGGACTAGCGACTCGCTCCTACAATGAGCAGTTCTTC. Translation gives CASSRGLATRSYNEQFF.